This T cell receptor beta chain appears in the sequencing data of a study of blood T cells in healthy people across ages. The V gene's germline CDR1 is SQVTM and CDR2 ANQGSEA. V lost 3 bases and J 2 bases, leaving 11 bases between the germline ends. This CDR3 is 14 amino acids long. Next came a second PCR, run for about 7 to 12 cycles, which used a sample-barcoded 5' primer along with a J-beta primer mix. TCRdb recomputed calls from the 5' RACE reads with MiXCR, one row per CDR3 protein. This table has roughly 410,000 distinct CDR3 sequences, 50% to 60% appearing once. V is TRBV29-1 and J is TRBJ2-1, with a weak D call TRBD2 (6 bases). Sequenced material: blood. This receptor was taken from a man between 60 and 75 years old in good health. The CDR3 reads CSVDGGGAYNEQFF. DNA of the CDR3: TGCAGCGTTGATGGGGGAGGCGCCTACAATGAGCAGTTCTTC.